Shown below are 10 T cell receptor beta chains from a single sample sequenced in a study of T cell responses to AZD1222 COVID-19 vaccine. TCRdb's copy holds only in-frame clones and misses some; the assay was immunoSEQ multiplex PCR. The sample shows tens of thousands of clones, 70% to 90% of them seen only once. This specimen consisted of peripheral blood, obtained on day 0 of AZD1222 vaccination. These receptors were obtained from an adult in good health.

The table lists this clone with a count of one. V and J are TRBV19 and TRBJ1-6, with 7 positions matching TRBD1. The CDR3 has 16 amino acids. Germline CDR1 is LNHDA and CDR2 is SQIVND (reference sequence). Trimming cost V 2 bases and J 5 bases; bases outside gene matches: 6. For the CDR3, the DNA is TGTGCCAGTAGTATACCCGGGACAGCCGATAATTCACCCCTCCACTTT. Translation: CASSIPGTADNSPLHF.

This chain joins TRBV18 and TRBJ1-5; tentatively, D is TRBD1 (5 bases). This CDR3 has 13 amino acids. Germline CDR1 and CDR2: KGHSH and LQKENI. V was clipped by 5 bases and J by 5 bases, with 10 bases between them. CDR3: CASSALTDQPQHF. The CDR3 DNA is TGTGCCAGCTCAGCGTTGACAGATCAGCCCCAGCATTTT.

This clone was counted once. V gene TRBV29-1 combines with J gene TRBJ1-3; 7 positions match TRBD1. V lost 4 bases, J lost 0 bases, and 6 bases stayed unmatched. There are 15 residues in the CDR3. Germline V gives CDR1 SQVTM, CDR2 ANQGSEA. CDR3 DNA: TGCAGCGTTGTAGGACAGGCGAGCTCTGGAAACACCATATATTTT. Protein sequence: CSVVGQASSGNTIYF.

The chain joins TRBV14 to TRBJ1-2; D gene ambiguous. Germline lookup yields CDR1 SGHDN and CDR2 FVKESK. Trimming shortened V by 0 bases and J by 6 bases, and 14 bases separated the two germline ends. The CDR3 sequence is 15 residues long. This CDR3 reads CASSQEVYASHGYTF. The CDR3 nucleotides read TGTGCCAGCAGCCAAGAGGTGTACGCATCGCATGGCTACACCTTC.

This clone appeared a few times. The chain recombines TRBV28 with TRBJ1-2; D is possibly TRBD1 (6 bases). The length of the CDR3 is 14 residues. From germline, CDR1 is MDHEN and CDR2 SYDVKM. Trimming took off 6 bases at V and 1 base at J, with 12 bases between the two ends. The DNA of the CDR3 is TGTGCCAGCAGACCGGGACAACTTAACTATGGCTACACCTTC. This codes for CASRPGQLNYGYTF.

This chain links TRBV19 with TRBJ2-1; a possible D gene is TRBD2 (6 bases). The germline CDR1 and CDR2 sequences are LNHDA and SQIVND (reference sequence). The CDR3 loop spans 15 amino acids. The germline V and J ends were trimmed by 2 bases and 6 bases, with 14 bases remaining between them. Written as DNA, the CDR3 is TGTGCCAGTAGTATACTCCGCGGGACTGTCAATGAGCAGTTCTTC. It encodes CASSILRGTVNEQFF.

V is TRBV2 and J is TRBJ2-7, with 7 bases aligning to TRBD1. The trim removed 8 bases at V and 2 bases at J, leaving 3 bases unmatched. The CDR3 is 12 residues long. Germline-derived CDR1 and CDR2 are SNHLY and FYNNEI. CDR3: CASGQATYEQYF. CDR3 sequence (DNA): TGTGCCAGCGGACAGGCGACCTACGAGCAGTACTTC.

V and J are TRBV28 and TRBJ2-7; 9 bases match TRBD1. Losses at the gene ends were 8 bases for V and 6 bases for J; bases not matched to a gene: 5. Germline V gene sequence: CDR1 MDHEN, CDR2 SYDVKM. This CDR3 has 12 residues. The DNA for the CDR3 is TGTGCCAGCTTGGACAGGGGTTTCGAGCAGTACTTC. This sequence encodes CASLDRGFEQYF.

V gene TRBV6-2 or TRBV6-3 combines with J gene TRBJ1-5; no firm D call. Germline assignment: CDR1 MNHEY and CDR2 SVGEGT. The V end was cut by 6 bases, the J end by 6 bases, with 9 bases between. The CDR3 length is 12 residues. In DNA, the CDR3 is TGTGCCAGCAGCCAGGTCCTTCAGCCCCAGCATTTT. Translated: CASSQVLQPQHF.

This chain links TRBV25-1 with TRBJ1-2; a weak D match, TRBD1 (5 bases). The CDR3 is 13 residues long. Trimming cost V 4 bases and J 8 bases, with 14 bases left between them. Germline CDR1 is MGHDK and CDR2 is SYGVNS. This CDR3 is CASSAGGVGGYTF. The CDR3 coding sequence is TGTGCCAGCAGTGCGGGGGGAGTCGGAGGCTACACCTTC.